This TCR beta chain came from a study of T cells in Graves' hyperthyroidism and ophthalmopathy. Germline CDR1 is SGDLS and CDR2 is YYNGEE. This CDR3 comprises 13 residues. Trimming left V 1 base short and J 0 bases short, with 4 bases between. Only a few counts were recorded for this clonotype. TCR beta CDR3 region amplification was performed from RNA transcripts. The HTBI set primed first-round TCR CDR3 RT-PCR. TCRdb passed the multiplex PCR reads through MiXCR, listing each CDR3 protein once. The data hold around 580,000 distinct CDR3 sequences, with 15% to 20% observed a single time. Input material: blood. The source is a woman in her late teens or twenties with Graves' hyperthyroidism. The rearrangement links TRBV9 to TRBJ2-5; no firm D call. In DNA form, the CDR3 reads TGTGCCAGCAGCGTAAGGTACCAAGAGACCCAGTACTTC. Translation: CASSVRYQETQYF.